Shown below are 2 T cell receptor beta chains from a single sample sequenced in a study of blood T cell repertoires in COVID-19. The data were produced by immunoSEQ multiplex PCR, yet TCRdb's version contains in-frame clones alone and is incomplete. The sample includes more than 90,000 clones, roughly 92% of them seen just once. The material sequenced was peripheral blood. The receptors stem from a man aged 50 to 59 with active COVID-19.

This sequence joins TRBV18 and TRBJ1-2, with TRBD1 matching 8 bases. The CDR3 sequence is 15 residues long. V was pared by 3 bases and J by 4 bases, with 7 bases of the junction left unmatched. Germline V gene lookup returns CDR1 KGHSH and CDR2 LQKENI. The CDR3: CASSPAPDRVYGYTF. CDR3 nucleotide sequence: TGTGCCAGCTCACCGGCTCCGGACAGGGTCTATGGCTACACCTTC.

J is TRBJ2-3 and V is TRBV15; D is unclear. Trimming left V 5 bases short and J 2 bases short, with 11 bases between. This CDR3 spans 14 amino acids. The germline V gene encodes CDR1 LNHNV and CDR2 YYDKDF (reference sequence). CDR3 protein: CATSGPPPTDTQYF. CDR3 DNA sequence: TGTGCCACCAGCGGGCCCCCCCCCACAGATACGCAGTATTTT.